Below are 24 T cell receptor beta chains sequenced from a single sample in a study of blood T cell repertoires in COVID-19. Generated by immunoSEQ multiplex PCR, the TCRdb table keeps only in-frame clones and is missing some. There are about 140,000 clones in the sample; more than 70% occur only once, and about 5% lies in the top ten. The specimen was peripheral blood. Every receptor here comes from a woman aged 45-60 years with acute or convalescent COVID-19.

This chain uses TRBV3-1 (or the pseudogene TRBV3-2) with TRBJ1-1, with D tentatively TRBD1 (6 bases). V lost 5 bases, J lost 1 base, and 11 bases lay in between. The CDR3 length is 14 residues. Germline V CDR1 and CDR2: LGHDT, YNNKEL (reference sequence). The CDR3 loop is CASSYLTGNTEAFF. The CDR3 nucleotides read TGTGCCAGCAGCTATTTGACAGGGAACACTGAAGCTTTCTTT.

This rearrangement joins TRBV7-2 to TRBJ2-7, with 10 bases that match TRBD1. CDR3 length equals 16 residues. V was clipped by 5 bases and J by 2 bases; unmatched bases: 9. The germline V gene has CDR1 SGHTA and CDR2 FQGNSA. The CDR3 loop reads CASSPQTGTGAYEQYF. The CDR3 region has the DNA TGTGCCAGCAGCCCCCAAACCGGGACAGGGGCCTACGAGCAGTACTTC.

The chain links TRBV4-2 to TRBJ1-1; D not resolved. The V end lost 0 bases, the J end lost 11 bases, and 19 bases lay between the germline ends. This CDR3 contains 15 residues. CDR1 and CDR2 from the germline V gene are LGHNA and YNFKEQ. In nucleotides, the CDR3 is TGTGCCAGCAGCCAAGACATGAGGACCACCGGCGGGGCTTTCTTT. It is translated as CASSQDMRTTGGAFF.

This clone was seen only a few times. The chain recombines TRBV27 with TRBJ2-1; TRBD1 agrees at 9 bases. Germline trimming cut 5 bases from V and 4 bases from J; bases unmatched to any gene: 3. CDR1 and CDR2 from the germline V gene are MNHEY and SMNVEV (reference sequence). The length of the CDR3 is 14 residues. The CDR3 DNA sequence: TGTGCCAGCAGTCGGGACAGGGCTTACAATGAGCAGTTCTTC. It specifies CASSRDRAYNEQFF.

The chain joins TRBV2 to TRBJ2-3; TRBD2 agrees at 9 bases. This CDR3 is built from 14 residues. V lost 3 bases to trimming and J lost 4 bases; unmatched junction nucleotides: 2. The germline V gene has CDR1 SNHLY and CDR2 FYNNEI. The CDR3 spells CASSEGLASDTQYF. CDR3 DNA: TGTGCCAGCAGTGAGGGACTAGCATCAGATACGCAGTATTTT.

The V gene is TRBV23-1, the J gene TRBJ1-5; TRBD1 matches at 8 bases. TRBV23-1 is filed as an ORF, its function uncertain. With 4 bases clipped from V and 5 bases from J, the junction kept 10 bases outside the gene matches. CDR3 length equals 16 residues. The CDR3 DNA follows: TGCGCCAGCAGTCCGAAGGTTTTCAGGGGGCATCAGCCCCAGCATTTT. Translating gives CASSPKVFRGHQPQHF.

V and J are TRBV18 and TRBJ2-7, with D possibly being TRBD2 (6 bases). The length of the CDR3 is 15 residues. The V gene lost 0 bases and the J gene lost 7 bases, with 16 bases spanning the gap. Germline V CDR1 and CDR2: KGHSH, LQKENI. The CDR3 is CASSPPIGTSREQYF. The CDR3 region has the DNA TGTGCCAGCTCACCACCCATAGGGACTTCTCGGGAGCAGTACTTC.

This sequence joins TRBV19 and TRBJ2-4, with D maybe TRBD2 (8 bases). The CDR3 has 17 amino acids. V lost 9 bases and J lost 2, with 23 bases in between. Germline CDR1 is LNHDA and CDR2 is SQIVND (reference sequence). This chain's CDR3 is CASRGPPGGGPKNIQYF. As DNA, the CDR3 is TGTGCCAGCAGAGGCCCCCCGGGAGGGGGCCCCAAAAACATTCAGTACTTC.

The chain employs TRBV2 and TRBJ2-7; TRBD1 might be the D (6 bases). This CDR3 spans 16 amino acids. From germline, CDR1 is SNHLY and CDR2 FYNNEI. Trimming removed 5 bases from V and 7 bases from J, with 24 bases in between. CDR3 protein: CASSLPRGSSRREQYF. DNA for the CDR3: TGTGCCAGCAGTCTACCCAGGGGTTCTTCCCGGCGGGAGCAGTACTTC. Supplemented by reference TRBV2 and TRBJ2-7, the full variable domain reads EPEVTQTPSHQVTQMGQEVILRCVPISNHLYFYWYRQILGQKVEFLVSFYNNEISEKSEIFDDQFSVERPDGSNFTLKIRSTKLEDSAMYFCASSLPRGSSRREQYFGPGTRLTVT.

This rearrangement joins TRBV2 to TRBJ1-2; D unresolved. This CDR3 has 12 amino acids. Germline loops: CDR1 SNHLY, CDR2 FYNNEI. Trimming removed 3 bases from V and 8 bases from J, with 10 bases in between. In DNA, the CDR3 is TGTGCCAGCAGTGAGACTGTTGGGGGCTACACCTTC. This sequence encodes CASSETVGGYTF.

This chain connects TRBV12-3 or TRBV12-4 to TRBJ1-4, with D tentatively TRBD1 (5 bases). Trimming shortened V by 5 bases and J by 10 bases, and 11 bases separated the two germline ends. The CDR3 is 12 amino acids. CDR3 amino acids: CASSGGGGKLFF. The CDR3 DNA reads as TGTGCCAGCAGTGGGGGGGGAGGAAAACTGTTTTTT.

This clone occurred once. The V and J genes are TRBV7-9 and TRBJ1-4; TRBD1 might be the D (5 bases). Germline V gene lookup returns CDR1 SEHNR and CDR2 FQNEAQ (reference sequence). This CDR3 has 15 residues. V was clipped by 5 bases and J by 7 bases, with 17 bases between them. This CDR3 reads CASSPLTGVVEKLFF. In DNA form, the CDR3 reads TGTGCCAGCAGCCCTTTGACGGGGGTGGTTGAAAAACTGTTTTTT.

V and J are TRBV9 and TRBJ2-5; D is ambiguous. Between the trimmed V and J ends, which lost 1 base and 7 bases, there was a span of 11 bases. There are 13 residues in the CDR3. Germline V gives CDR1 SGDLS, CDR2 YYNGEE. CDR3 residues: CASSVSSSGTQYF. The CDR3 bases are TGTGCCAGCAGCGTAAGCTCATCTGGGACCCAGTACTTC.

V usage is TRBV7-2 and J usage is TRBJ1-4; 10 bases agree with TRBD1. Germline V lookup: CDR1 SGHTA, CDR2 FQGNSA. The CDR3 runs to 16 residues. The trim removed 5 bases at V and 7 bases at J, leaving 10 bases unmatched. Written as DNA, the CDR3 is TGTGCCAGCAGCAAATCCCGGGACAGGGGAGGTGAAAAACTGTTTTTT. Protein product: CASSKSRDRGGEKLFF.

This rearrangement joins TRBV11-2 to TRBJ1-5, with 7 bases aligning to TRBD1. Per the germline V gene, CDR1 is SGHAT and CDR2 is FQNNGV. The V and J ends lost 5 bases and 6 bases, in that order; junction bases with no gene match: 4. The CDR3 is made up of 13 amino acids. The CDR3 protein is CASSPDRAQPQHF. CDR3 sequence (DNA): TGTGCCAGCAGCCCCGACAGGGCTCAGCCCCAGCATTTT. Full variable domain (outside the CDR3, taken from reference TRBV11-2 and TRBJ1-5): EAGVAQSPRYKIIEKRQSVAFWCNPISGHATLYWYQQILGQGPKLLIQFQNNGVVDDSQLPKDRFSAERLKGVDSTLKIQPAKLEDSAVYLCASSPDRAQPQHFGDGTRLSIL.

V usage is TRBV23-1 and J usage is TRBJ1-6; weak D call: TRBD1 (5 bases). TRBV23-1 counts as an open reading frame of uncertain function. The CDR3 has 13 amino acids. V gave up 5 bases and J gave up 7 bases, with 9 bases separating them. The CDR3 DNA is TGCGCCAGCAGTAAAAGGGGCAATTCACCCCTCCACTTT. This gives the protein CASSKRGNSPLHF.

The chain is built from TRBV19 and TRBJ2-5, with 12 positions matching TRBD2. The germline V gene encodes CDR1 LNHDA and CDR2 SQIVND (reference sequence). The V segment lost 3 bases and the J segment 2 bases; nucleotides outside the gene matches: 1. The CDR3 is made up of 15 amino acids. The CDR3 reads CASSMTSGGQETQYF. CDR3 in DNA: TGTGCCAGTAGTATGACTAGCGGGGGACAAGAGACCCAGTACTTC.

CDR3 DNA: TGTGCCAGCAGCCTGTCCCGAAACACCTATGGCTACACCTTC. Its protein product is CASSLSRNTYGYTF. This sequence joins TRBV7-9 and TRBJ1-2; D gene unclear. The CDR3 has 14 residues. Germline V gene lookup returns CDR1 SEHNR and CDR2 FQNEAQ (reference sequence). The V and J ends lost 5 bases and 4 bases respectively, with 14 bases between them.

The chain combines TRBV4-1 with TRBJ2-5; TRBD1 is a possible D gene (7 bases). Per germline, CDR1 MGHRA and CDR2 YSYEKL. V shed 2 bases and J shed 2 bases, with 21 bases lying between them. The CDR3 is 18 amino acids. CDR3 protein: CASSQTRDRGLFQETQYF. The DNA for the CDR3 is TGCGCCAGCAGCCAAACCCGGGACAGAGGACTATTTCAAGAGACCCAGTACTTC.

The chain has TRBV5-1 and TRBJ2-7; perhaps TRBD1 as D (6 bases). The CDR3 is 16 residues long. CDR1 and CDR2 from the germline V gene are SGHRS and YFSETQ. V was pared by 0 bases and J by 1 base, with 14 bases between. As DNA, the CDR3 is TGCGCCAGCAGCTTGGACTTAGACAGGAAATCCTACGAGCAGTACTTC. It encodes CASSLDLDRKSYEQYF.

The rearrangement uses TRBV6-5 and TRBJ1-6, with D tentatively TRBD1 (5 bases). V shed 6 bases and J shed 7 bases, with 16 bases lying between them. CDR3 length: 15 amino acids. CDR1 and CDR2 from the germline V gene are MNHEY and SVGAGI. CDR3 region: CASRTAGYGNSPLHF. The CDR3 DNA sequence: TGTGCCAGCAGGACCGCAGGGTATGGGAATTCACCCCTCCACTTT.

This rearrangement joins TRBV2 to TRBJ1-2, with D unresolved. Trimming removed 6 bases at V and 3 bases at J, with 5 bases between. From germline, CDR1 is SNHLY and CDR2 FYNNEI. The CDR3 is 11 residues long. CDR3 nucleotide sequence: TGTGCCAGCAGCCCCGACTATGGCTACACCTTC. As protein: CASSPDYGYTF.

A few counts support this clone. The chain couples TRBV18 to TRBJ1-2, with 8 bases matching TRBD1. Germline values: CDR1 KGHSH, CDR2 LQKENI. The CDR3 totals 15 residues. V shed 3 bases, J shed 5 bases, and the junction held 8 bases outside the gene matches. The CDR3 DNA sequence: TGTGCCAGCTCACCTGGGGGACAGGAGACTTATGGCTACACCTTC. This gives the protein CASSPGGQETYGYTF. The full variable domain, in which reference TRBV18 and TRBJ1-2 provide the parts outside the CDR3, is NAGVMQNPRHLVRRRGQEARLRCSPMKGHSHVYWYRQLPEEGLKFMVYLQKENIIDESGMPKERFSAEFPKEGPSILRIQQVVRGDSAAYFCASSPGGQETYGYTFGSGTRLTVV.

This clone is a singleton in its sample. This chain joins TRBV3-1 (or the pseudogene TRBV3-2) and TRBJ2-1; D is unresolved. The CDR3 loop spans 13 amino acids. V was trimmed by 2 bases and J by 6 bases, leaving 8 bases between them. From germline, CDR1 is LGHDT and CDR2 YNNKEL (reference sequence). The CDR3 DNA reads as TGTGCCAGCAGCCAACAACAGAGCAATGAGCAGTTCTTC. As protein: CASSQQQSNEQFF.